The sequence of this T cell receptor (beta chain) was determined in a study of Graves' ophthalmopathy and Graves' hyperthyroidism. Investigators amplified TCR beta CDR3 regions from RNA transcripts. In the first round, RT-PCR was carried out with HTBI primers, and a multiplex PCR formed the second round. Via MiXCR, TCRdb re-called the multiplex PCR reads, giving one row per CDR3 protein. The sample consists of about 550,000 distinct CDR3 sequences, about 40% of them appearing once. The CDR3 consists of 14 residues. Diagnosis used clinical symptoms, serum thyroxine, TRAb, thyroid ultrasound and orbital computed tomography. The study's findings and limits: Ophthalmopathy and stable hyperthyroidism were discriminated by a 13-signature model, with roughly 88% sensitivity and under 84% specificity. Blood shared most expanded thyroid clonotypes above 0.001 frequency.

Note on this clonotype: The antigen is undetermined.

V is TRBV12-3 or TRBV12-4 and J is TRBJ2-2; the D gene is possibly TRBD2 (6 bases). The sequence was collected from an adult man with Graves' hyperthyroidism. The source material was peripheral blood or thyroid tissue (not recorded which). CDR3 protein: CASGSLGGTGELFF. Here the CDR3 DNA reads TGTGCTAGTGGGTCCCTCGGGGGCACCGGGGAGCTGTTTTTT.